What follows are 18 T cell receptor beta chains derived from one specimen sequenced in a study of blood T cells in healthy people across ages. It was with a sample-barcoded 5' primer and a J-beta primer mix that a second PCR of about 6 to 12 cycles was run. TCRdb used MiXCR to reprocess the 5' RACE reads, holding one entry per CDR3 protein. The sample carries more than 650,000 distinct CDR3 sequences, about a fifth recorded once. Sequencing was carried out using blood. The receptor set was obtained from an older man in good health.

J is TRBJ1-3 and V is TRBV18; tentative D call: TRBD1 (6 bases). The CDR3 has 14 amino acids. Trimming left V 5 bases short and J 1 base short, with 9 bases between. Germline CDR1 reads KGHSH; CDR2 reads LQKENI. Written as DNA, the CDR3 is TGTGCCAGCTCAGCTCAGGGGTCTGGAAACACCATATATTTT. Its translation is CASSAQGSGNTIYF. The whole variable domain, filled in from reference TRBV18 and TRBJ1-3, reads NAGVMQNPRHLVRRRGQEARLRCSPMKGHSHVYWYRQLPEEGLKFMVYLQKENIIDESGMPKERFSAEFPKEGPSILRIQQVVRGDSAAYFCASSAQGSGNTIYFGEGSWLTVV.

This clonotype was seen more than once but under ten times. The chain couples TRBV27 to TRBJ1-5; possibly TRBD1 for D (5 bases). CDR3 size: 15 residues. The V gene lost 5 bases and the J gene lost 1 base, with 12 bases spanning the gap. Germline V gene data show CDR1 as MNHEY and CDR2 as SMNVEV (reference sequence). Here the CDR3 reads CASSPDSRSNQPQHF. The CDR3 DNA reads TGTGCCAGCAGTCCCGACAGTAGGAGCAATCAGCCCCAGCATTTT.

As for this clonotype: Its ends do not fully match the called genes, so a read error is possible. The genes are TRBV29-1 and TRBJ1-2; 7 bases match TRBD1. The CDR3 extends over 12 amino acids. In germline, CDR1 is SQVTM, CDR2 ANQGSEA. The CDR3 DNA follows: TGCAGCGGTTCAGGGGGGAACTGTGGCTACACCTTC. It encodes CSGSGGNCGYTF.

V is TRBV15 and J is TRBJ1-5, with 9 bases identical to TRBD1. Looked up from germline, CDR1 is LNHNV and CDR2 is YYDKDF (reference sequence). The CDR3 has 18 residues. The ends lost 2 bases at V and 1 base at J; junction bases unmatched: 9. Here the CDR3 DNA reads TGTGCCACCAGCAGACTATTGACAGGGGGTCTCAGCAATCAGCCCCAGCATTTT. Translated, it gives CATSRLLTGGLSNQPQHF.

The rearrangement joins TRBV6-5 to TRBJ2-7; D is possibly TRBD2 (6 bases). The J call may be faulty, since TRBJ2-5 better matches the DNA end. CDR3 size: 15 residues. Per the germline V gene, CDR1 is MNHEY and CDR2 is SVGAGI. In nucleotides, the CDR3 is TGTGCCAGCAGGACTAGGGTCAGAGAAAAGGAGACCCAGTACTTC. As protein: CASRTRVREKETQYF.

This clonotype appeared a few times. The junction and the germline gene differ at one end; a read error may be behind it. V gene TRBV12-3 or TRBV12-4 combines with J gene TRBJ2-1; D remains ambiguous. The CDR3 loop spans 14 amino acids. The DNA for the CDR3 is TGTGCCAGCAGCTTAGTACGCTCCTACAATGAGCAGTTCTTC. It yields the protein CASSLVRSYNEQFF.

This clonotype was detected many times. The V gene is TRBV6-5, the J gene TRBJ2-1; 8 bases align to TRBD2. Trimming removed 0 bases from V and 7 bases from J; junction bases left unmatched: 17. The CDR3 length is 19 residues. Per the germline V gene, CDR1 is MNHEY and CDR2 is SVGAGI. CDR3 coding DNA: TGTGCCAGCAGTTACTCATTAAGGTCGGCGGGAGGCCCTCTGAATGAGCAGTTCTTC. As protein: CASSYSLRSAGGPLNEQFF.

The V and J genes are TRBV12-3 or TRBV12-4 and TRBJ1-3, with D possibly TRBD1 on 6 matching bases. This CDR3 comprises 14 residues. The ends were cut back, 6 bases at V and 0 bases at J, with 9 bases in the middle. CDR3 nucleotides: TGTGCCAGCAGGACAGGCTCCTCTGGAAACACCATATATTTT. It translates to CASRTGSSGNTIYF.

At least ten counts were recorded for this clonotype. This chain connects TRBV7-9 to TRBJ2-1; TRBD2 aligns across 7 bases. CDR3 size: 15 residues. Germline lookup yields CDR1 SEHNR and CDR2 FQNEAQ (reference sequence). V was pared by 5 bases and J by 5 bases, with 9 bases of the junction left unmatched. The CDR3 sequence: CASSPGLAANNEQFF. The CDR3 DNA sequence: TGTGCCAGCAGCCCGGGGCTAGCGGCAAACAATGAGCAGTTCTTC.

The gene calls are TRBV3-1 and TRBJ1-2; D gene ambiguous. The CDR3 has 15 residues. The germline V and J ends were trimmed by 2 bases and 1 base, with 11 bases remaining between them. CDR1 is LGHDT, CDR2 YNNKEL, per germline (reference sequence). Here the CDR3 DNA reads TGTGCCAGCAGCCAACAGGCACATATTAACTATGGCTACACCTTC. As protein: CASSQQAHINYGYTF.

In regard to this clonotype: The junction and the germline gene differ at one end; a read error may be behind it. The rearrangement joins TRBV28 to TRBJ2-5, with 8 nucleotides matching TRBD2. Germline CDR1 reads MDHEN; CDR2 reads SYDVKM. The CDR3 runs to 16 residues. This CDR3 is CASSPPTATAGETRYF. CDR3 DNA sequence: TGTGCCAGCAGCCCCCCGACGGCAACAGCGGGAGAGACCCGGTACTTC.

J is TRBJ2-7 and V is TRBV5-1; D may be TRBD1 or TRBD2 (5 bases each). Trimming left V 5 bases short and J 7 bases short, with 19 bases between. Germline V lookup: CDR1 SGHRS, CDR2 YFSETQ. CDR3 size: 14 residues. The chain's CDR3 is CASSYNRGQGEQYF. The CDR3 DNA reads as TGCGCCAGCAGTTATAACCGGGGCCAAGGGGAGCAGTACTTC.

This chain uses TRBV29-1 with TRBJ2-7; D is possibly TRBD1 or TRBD2 (6 bases each). V lost 6 bases to trimming and J lost 6 bases, with 12 bases between them. The CDR3 length is 11 residues. The germline V gene has CDR1 SQVTM and CDR2 ANQGSEA. The CDR3 loop is CSVAQGGEQYF. DNA for the CDR3: TGCAGCGTCGCACAGGGAGGCGAGCAGTACTTC.

V gene TRBV7-9 combines with J gene TRBJ1-3; D remains unclear. CDR1 and CDR2 (germline): SEHNR, FQNEAQ (reference sequence). CDR3 length: 15 amino acids. V lost 5 bases and J lost 0, with 11 bases in between. In DNA form, the CDR3 reads TGTGCCAGCAGCACCTTACTACACTCTGGAAACACCATATATTTT. This gives the protein CASSTLLHSGNTIYF.

The chain combines TRBV12-3 or TRBV12-4 with TRBJ2-7; 7 bases map to TRBD1. The CDR3 has 14 residues. Losses at the gene ends were 6 bases for V and 2 bases for J; bases not matched to a gene: 7. Here the CDR3 reads CASSRDSYTYEQYV. CDR3 sequence (DNA): TGTGCCAGCAGCCGGGACAGCTATACCTACGAGCAGTACGTC.

V gene TRBV20-1 combines with J gene TRBJ1-2, with D possibly matching TRBD1 (5 bases). The V end lost 5 bases, the J end lost 3 bases, and 13 bases lay between the germline ends. CDR3 length equals 13 residues. Germline loops: CDR1 DFQATT, CDR2 SNEGSKA (reference sequence). The CDR3 spells CSALGTSDYGYTF. The CDR3 DNA reads TGCAGTGCTCTCGGGACCTCTGACTATGGCTACACCTTC.

The chain joins TRBV5-1 to TRBJ2-5; TRBD2 agrees at 14 bases. After removal of 3 bases from V and 5 bases from J, the junction contained 6 bases not matched to a gene. The CDR3 length is 16 residues. Germline V gene lookup returns CDR1 SGHRS and CDR2 YFSETQ. The CDR3 coding sequence is TGCGCCAGCAGCTCGGGACTAGCGGGGGTTGGTGAGACCCAGTACTTC. Protein sequence: CASSSGLAGVGETQYF.

The gene calls are TRBV4-2 and TRBJ2-1, with 7 bases matching TRBD1. In germline, CDR1 is LGHNA, CDR2 YNFKEQ. The CDR3 extends over 17 amino acids. Unmatched junction bases numbered 8, after V lost 0 bases and J lost 3 bases. The CDR3 nucleotides read TGTGCCAGCAGCCAAGATCAGGCGGACAGGAACTACAATGAGCAGTTCTTC. The encoded protein is CASSQDQADRNYNEQFF.